The clone carrying this T cell receptor beta chain was counted a few times. The antigen is unknown. This sample was included in a study of Tregs in tolerant kidney transplant recipients. Study outcomes and limitations: Validation in larger populations is needed because few patients were studied.

CD4+CD25+CD127- Tregs, CD4+CD25- non-Tregs, CD4 and CD8 cells were sorted. Libraries were prepared by immunoSEQ multiplex PCR; TCRdb keeps only in-frame clonotypes and omits some of them. This sample has about 240,000 clones; roughly four fifths occur once, and the top ten carry about 0.64%. CDR1 is LGHNA and CDR2 is YNFKEQ in the germline V gene. Trimming pared 1 base from V and 10 bases from J, leaving 13 bases between. The CDR3 extends over 13 amino acids. The TCR sequence derives from a human donor in good health. The sequenced material came from CD4+ T cells from blood. This sequence joins TRBV4-2 and TRBJ1-1; D possibly corresponds to TRBD1 (6 bases). The CDR3 nucleotides are TGTGCCAGCAGCCAAGGAGGGGGGCGGGGAGCTTTCTTT. This gives the protein CASSQGGGRGAFF.